This passage covers 31 T cell receptor beta chains from one sample sequenced in a study of vaccination effects on CD4 cells after COVID-19. Before sequencing took place, the ViraFEST assay used viral peptide pools to expand antigen-specific CD4+ T cells. When more than 9 days of culture had elapsed, CD4+ T cells were isolated. Each participant was given two doses of one vaccine (BNT162b2 or mRNA-1273). Antigens for these TCRs are unknown. The protocol was immunoSEQ multiplex PCR, while the TCRdb copy is restricted to in-frame clones and leaves out a portion. The sample has tens of thousands of clones; approximately 76% are singletons. The material was CD4+ T cells from PBMCs cultured with HCoV-OC43 spike peptides, obtained after COVID-19 vaccination. Specified subset: HCoV-OC43 spike overlapping peptide pool stimulation. The receptors shown here come from a human donor who received a COVID-19 vaccine.

This sequence joins TRBV19 and TRBJ1-4, with 9 bases identical to TRBD1. CDR1 is LNHDA and CDR2 is SQIVND in the germline V gene (reference sequence). The length of the CDR3 is 14 residues. V lost 8 bases, J lost 7 bases, and 8 bases stayed unmatched. The CDR3 coding sequence is TGTGCCAGTTGGGACAGGGCTGGAGGTGAAAAACTGTTTTTT. Its translation is CASWDRAGGEKLFF. Full variable domain (remainder filled in from reference TRBV19 and TRBJ1-4): DGGITQSPKYLFRKEGQNVTLSCEQNLNHDAMYWYRQDPGQGLRLIYYSQIVNDFQKGDIAEGYSVSREKKESFPLTVTSAQKNPTAFYLCASWDRAGGEKLFFGSGTQLSVL.

This sequence joins TRBV5-6 and TRBJ1-2; possibly TRBD1 for D (5 bases). The V end was cut by 3 bases, the J end by 3 bases, with 21 bases between. Germline V CDR1 and CDR2: SGHDT, YYEEEE. CDR3 length: 17 amino acids. CDR3 nucleotides: TGTGCCAGCAGCTCGCCGGGCGCTTGGGGGGGGTACTATGGCTACACCTTC. It translates to CASSSPGAWGGYYGYTF.

This clone was detected once. V usage is TRBV7-2 and J usage is TRBJ2-5; 9 nucleotides align to TRBD2. This CDR3 comprises 18 residues. Germline CDR1 reads SGHTA; CDR2 reads FQGNSA. V shed 2 bases and J 4 bases; nucleotides not matched to a gene: 14. The CDR3 DNA follows: TGTGCCAGCAGCTTAAGGAGGGGGGTTAGCGGGGGAGCAGAGACCCAGTACTTC. Its translation: CASSLRRGVSGGAETQYF.

V is TRBV2 and J is TRBJ1-2; 10 bases are shared with TRBD1. The CDR3 loop spans 11 amino acids. V was pared by 8 bases and J by 7 bases, with 1 base of the junction left unmatched. Germline loops: CDR1 SNHLY, CDR2 FYNNEI. The CDR3 coding sequence is TGTGCCAGCGGGACAGGGGTTGGCTACACCTTC. Its protein product is CASGTGVGYTF.

This chain links TRBV14 with TRBJ2-5; D not certain. CDR3 length equals 14 residues. Germline V gene sequence: CDR1 SGHDN, CDR2 FVKESK. Trimming removed 2 bases from V and 3 bases from J, with 10 bases in between. The CDR3 DNA reads TGTGCCAGCAGCCAAAACGGTTTCAAAGAGACCCAGTACTTC. Translation: CASSQNGFKETQYF. Combining the CDR3 with reference TRBV14 and TRBJ2-5 gives the whole variable domain EAGVTQFPSHSVIEKGQTVTLRCDPISGHDNLYWYRRVMGKEIKFLLHFVKESKQDESGMPNNRFLAERTGGTYSTLKVQPAELEDSGVYFCASSQNGFKETQYFGPGTRLLVL.

The V gene is TRBV19, the J gene TRBJ1-3; perhaps TRBD1 as D (5 bases). This CDR3 has 14 residues. V was cut by 4 bases and J by 3 bases, with 10 bases left in between. CDR1 and CDR2 from the germline V gene are LNHDA and SQIVND (reference sequence). CDR3 sequence (DNA): TGTGCCAGTAGTACCACAGGATTTGGAAACACCATATATTTT. This gives the protein CASSTTGFGNTIYF.

This chain links TRBV6-2 or TRBV6-3 with TRBJ1-5, with unresolved D. The CDR3 is 13 amino acids. Germline V gives CDR1 MNHEY, CDR2 SVGEGT. Deletions cut 6 bases from V and 6 bases from J, with 12 bases between. The CDR3 bases are TGTGCCAGCAGCCGTTACCCTGGTCAGCCCCAGCATTTT. Translating it yields CASSRYPGQPQHF.

This clone was found once. The junction departs from germline at one end; a sequencing error may be responsible. The V call is TRBV24-1, the J call TRBJ2-1; 7 positions match TRBD1. The germline gives CDR1 KGHDR, CDR2 SFDVKD. The CDR3 loop spans 16 amino acids. The CDR3 nucleotides read TGTGCCACCAGTCATTTCGGGACAGCCTCCTACAATGAGCAGTTCTTC. It specifies CATSHFGTASYNEQFF.

The J gene is TRBJ1-2, the V gene TRBV6-1; perhaps TRBD1 as D (5 bases). CDR1 and CDR2 (germline): MNHNS, SASEGT. The V and J ends lost 3 bases and 9 bases respectively, with 11 bases between them. The CDR3 is 12 amino acids. CDR3 residues: CASSDGGIRYTF. Written as DNA, the CDR3 is TGTGCCAGCAGTGACGGGGGGATACGCTACACCTTC.

The chain uses TRBV2 and TRBJ1-6; D remains ambiguous. V was cut by 2 bases and J by 7 bases, with 12 bases left in between. CDR1 and CDR2 from the germline V gene are SNHLY and FYNNEI. The CDR3 extends over 15 amino acids. Written as DNA, the CDR3 is TGTGCCAGCAGTGAAAGGTGGGCGGGAAATTCACCCCTCCACTTT. Its protein is CASSERWAGNSPLHF.

The V call is TRBV2, the J call TRBJ1-5, with a tentative D call TRBD1 (6 bases). V lost 11 bases and J 4 bases, leaving 18 bases between the germline ends. This CDR3 region has 14 residues. The germline V gene has CDR1 SNHLY and CDR2 FYNNEI. For the CDR3, the DNA is TGTGCCGCGGGACGGGGGGGGCCTAATCAGCCCCAGCATTTT. Protein product: CAAGRGGPNQPQHF.

The V and J genes are TRBV24-1 and TRBJ1-5; unclear D gene. Between the trimmed V and J ends, which lost 4 bases and 0 bases, there was a span of 6 bases. The CDR3 has 14 residues. Germline V gene lookup returns CDR1 KGHDR and CDR2 SFDVKD. CDR3: CATSDPYSNQPQHF. CDR3 coding DNA: TGTGCCACCAGTGACCCGTATAGCAATCAGCCCCAGCATTTT.

The CDR3 bases are TGTGCCAGCAGCCCAGGGGGAAGCACAGATACGCAGTATTTT. This gives the protein CASSPGGSTDTQYF. The rearrangement links TRBV6-2 or TRBV6-3 to TRBJ2-3; 7 bases fit TRBD1. Per germline, CDR1 MNHEY and CDR2 SVGEGT. The CDR3 totals 14 residues. V lost 6 bases, J lost 0 bases, and 3 bases stayed unmatched.

A remark on this clone: At one boundary the junction diverges from the germline segment, which might be a read error. The V and J genes are TRBV7-2 and TRBJ1-2; D call uncertain. The CDR3 spans 12 residues. Germline assignment: CDR1 SGHTA and CDR2 FQGNSA. The CDR3 DNA is TGTGCCAGCAGCTTAGCGTCGGTTAGTCCCATGTGG. It translates to CASSLASVSPMW. Full variable domain (outside the CDR3, taken from reference TRBV7-2 and TRBJ1-2): GAGVSQSPSNKVTEKGKDVELRCDPISGHTALYWYRQSLGQGLEFLIYFQGNSAPDKSGLPSDRFSAERTGGSVSTLTIQRTQQEDSAVYLCASSLASVSPMWGSGTRLTVV.

V usage is TRBV6-5 and J usage is TRBJ1-2; TRBD1 matches 9 bases. Germline CDR1 and CDR2: MNHEY and SVGAGI. The CDR3 sequence is 15 residues long. Trimming removed 7 bases from V and 7 bases from J; junction bases left unmatched: 13. The CDR3, as DNA: TGTGCCAGCAATACGGTCGGGACAGGGATCACTGGCTACACCTTC. Translated, it gives CASNTVGTGITGYTF.

The count of this clone is one. The V and J genes are TRBV6-5 and TRBJ1-2; D is possibly TRBD1 (6 bases). The V gene lost 6 bases and the J gene lost 4 bases, with 12 bases spanning the gap. The V gene's germline CDR1 is MNHEY and CDR2 SVGAGI. This CDR3 contains 13 residues. CDR3 sequence: CASSMGGGYGYTF. DNA of the CDR3: TGTGCCAGCAGCATGGGGGGCGGCTATGGCTACACCTTC.

V gene TRBV19 combines with J gene TRBJ1-6; 8 bases line up with TRBD1. Per germline, CDR1 LNHDA and CDR2 SQIVND (reference sequence). V trimming: 7 bases; J trimming: 6 bases; junction bases outside the gene matches: 8. This CDR3 is built from 15 residues. CDR3 DNA sequence: TGTGCCAGTACCAGCACAGGACAGGGTAATTCACCCCTCCACTTT. Translating it yields CASTSTGQGNSPLHF. The whole variable domain, remainder taken from reference TRBV19 and TRBJ1-6, is DGGITQSPKYLFRKEGQNVTLSCEQNLNHDAMYWYRQDPGQGLRLIYYSQIVNDFQKGDIAEGYSVSREKKESFPLTVTSAQKNPTAFYLCASTSTGQGNSPLHFGNGTRLTVT.

This clone was observed a single time. CDR3 sequence: CASSRSGAEETQYF. CDR3 in DNA: TGTGCCAGTAGCCGGTCGGGTGCAGAAGAGACCCAGTACTTC. This chain links TRBV19 with TRBJ2-5; unclear D gene. Trimming left V 6 bases short and J 3 bases short, with 14 bases between. CDR3 length equals 14 residues. Germline V lookup: CDR1 LNHDA, CDR2 SQIVND (reference sequence). The full variable domain, its missing parts supplied by reference TRBV19 and TRBJ2-5, is DGGITQSPKYLFRKEGQNVTLSCEQNLNHDAMYWYRQDPGQGLRLIYYSQIVNDFQKGDIAEGYSVSREKKESFPLTVTSAQKNPTAFYLCASSRSGAEETQYFGPGTRLLVL.

This CDR3 is CASSLQGAFYNEQFF. The CDR3 region has the DNA TGTGCCAGCAGTTTACAGGGGGCATTCTACAATGAGCAGTTCTTC. This chain links TRBV27 with TRBJ2-1; TRBD1 aligns across 8 bases. Trimming at V came to 2 bases and at J to 3 bases, leaving 3 bases not matched to a gene. The CDR3 is made up of 15 amino acids. From germline, CDR1 is MNHEY and CDR2 SMNVEV (reference sequence).

This rearrangement joins TRBV21-1 to TRBJ2-4. TRBV21-1 is noted as a pseudogene. The CDR3 spans 16 residues. The chain's CDR3 is CASSKALEGAKNIQYF. CDR3 in DNA: TGTGCCAGCAGCAAAGCGCTAGAGGGGGCCAAAAACATTCAGTACTTC.

The chain uses TRBV28 and TRBJ1-3; the D gene is possibly TRBD1 (5 bases). Per germline, CDR1 MDHEN and CDR2 SYDVKM. Trimming took 1 base from V and 4 from J, leaving 14 bases between them. The CDR3 runs 16 residues. CDR3 sequence: CASSLFRDSGGNTIYF. The DNA for the CDR3 is TGTGCCAGCAGTTTATTCAGGGACTCGGGGGGAAACACCATATATTTT.

This chain joins TRBV6-5 and TRBJ1-6; 8 bases agree with TRBD1. V shed 0 bases and J 7 bases; nucleotides not matched to a gene: 2. The CDR3 runs to 15 residues. Germline CDR1 is MNHEY and CDR2 is SVGAGI. Here the CDR3 DNA reads TGTGCCAGCAGTTACTCTACAGGGGGGAATTCACCCCTCCACTTT. This sequence encodes CASSYSTGGNSPLHF.

The chain links TRBV7-7 to TRBJ1-5; D might be TRBD1 (5 bases). The CDR3 is made up of 13 amino acids. Germline assignment: CDR1 SSHAT and CDR2 FNYEAQ (reference sequence). V was clipped by 5 bases and J by 4 bases, with 9 bases between them. CDR3 DNA sequence: TGTGCCAGCAGCATTGCAGGGAATCAGCCCCAGCATTTT. Residues: CASSIAGNQPQHF.

This clone has just a few counts. V gene TRBV29-1 combines with J gene TRBJ1-1; D gene uncertain. The length of the CDR3 is 13 residues. Germline CDR1 and CDR2: SQVTM and ANQGSEA. Trimming shortened V by 4 bases and J by 6 bases, and 15 bases separated the two germline ends. The CDR3 reads CSVVMGSGAEAFF. The CDR3 DNA follows: TGCAGCGTTGTAATGGGGAGTGGGGCTGAAGCTTTCTTT.

The genes are TRBV5-1 and TRBJ1-2, with D possibly TRBD1 on 5 matching bases. The CDR3 length is 15 residues. CDR1 and CDR2 (germline): SGHRS, YFSETQ. Trimming left V 1 base short and J 0 bases short, with 10 bases between. This CDR3 is CASSLSAGSNYGYTF. The CDR3 coding sequence is TGCGCCAGCAGCTTGTCCGCAGGGTCTAACTATGGCTACACCTTC.

The chain has TRBV5-1 and TRBJ1-5; TRBD1 aligns across 10 bases. Trimming took 4 bases from V and 3 from J; bases not matched to a gene: 7. Germline V gene sequence: CDR1 SGHRS, CDR2 YFSETQ. CDR3 size: 16 residues. CDR3 sequence: CASSPGTGDFNQPQHF. The CDR3 region has the DNA TGCGCCAGCAGCCCCGGGACAGGGGATTTCAATCAGCCCCAGCATTTT.

The V and J genes are TRBV11-2 and TRBJ1-2; no firm D call. The CDR3 sequence is 13 residues long. Germline V CDR1 and CDR2: SGHAT, FQNNGV. Trimming cost V 2 bases and J 2 bases, with 6 bases left between them. CDR3 amino acids: CASSLNPNYGYTF. DNA of the CDR3: TGTGCCAGCAGCTTAAATCCAAACTATGGCTACACCTTC.

The rearrangement links TRBV7-3 to TRBJ1-1; D call uncertain. The V end lost 2 bases, the J end lost 2 bases, and 12 bases lay between the germline ends. The germline gives CDR1 SGHTA, CDR2 FQGTGA. The CDR3 sequence is 15 residues long. This CDR3 reads CASSLSRPINTEAFF. CDR3 nucleotide sequence: TGTGCCAGCAGCTTATCTCGCCCCATCAACACTGAAGCTTTCTTT.

The CDR3 DNA reads TGTGCCAGCAGACTACTACAGGGGCCCGGGGCCAACGTCCTGACTTTC. Its translation: CASRLLQGPGANVLTF. The chain couples TRBV27 to TRBJ2-6; 7 bases fit TRBD1. Germline lookup yields CDR1 MNHEY and CDR2 SMNVEV (reference sequence). The CDR3 sequence is 16 residues long. The J segment lost 4 bases and the V segment lost 6 bases, leaving 9 bases of the junction unmatched.

The chain carries TRBV10-2 and TRBJ2-7, with 8 bases aligning to TRBD1. CDR1 and CDR2 from the germline V gene are WSHSY and SAAADI. J was trimmed by 3 bases and V by 6 bases; bases with no gene match: 4. The CDR3 runs to 13 residues. The CDR3 bases are TGCGCCAGCAGCAGGACAGGGAACTACGAGCAGTACGTC. Its translation: CASSRTGNYEQYV.

This clone was counted a few times. This chain uses TRBV6-6 with TRBJ2-2, with 8 bases aligning to TRBD2. V dropped 3 bases and J dropped 4; count of bases not matched to a gene: 4. Germline V CDR1 and CDR2: MNHNY, SVGAGI (reference sequence). The CDR3 runs 15 residues. The CDR3 DNA sequence: TGTGCCAGCAGTTATAGCGGGGACGGCACCGGGGAGCTGTTTTTT. As protein: CASSYSGDGTGELFF.